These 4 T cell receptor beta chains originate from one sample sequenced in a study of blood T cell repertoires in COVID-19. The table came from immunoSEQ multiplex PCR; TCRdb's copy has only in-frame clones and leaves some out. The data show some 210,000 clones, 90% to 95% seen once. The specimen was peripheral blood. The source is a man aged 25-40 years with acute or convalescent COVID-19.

The CDR3 region has the DNA TGTGCCAGCAGCTTAGCCCGGGGGCCCCAGCATTTT. Encoded protein: CASSLARGPQHF. The V call is TRBV7-9, the J call TRBJ1-5, with D hard to call. V was shortened by 0 bases and J by 9 bases, with 6 bases between the two germline ends. CDR1 and CDR2 from the germline V gene are SEHNR and FQNEAQ (reference sequence). This CDR3 contains 12 residues.

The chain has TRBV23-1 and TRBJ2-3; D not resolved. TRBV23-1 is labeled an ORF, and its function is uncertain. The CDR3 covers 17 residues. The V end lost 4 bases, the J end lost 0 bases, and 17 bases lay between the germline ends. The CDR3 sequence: CASSRILSSTSTDTQYF. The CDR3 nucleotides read TGCGCCAGCAGTCGTATCCTGAGCTCGACTAGCACAGATACGCAGTATTTT.

The CDR3 spells CASSDMNTEAFF. CDR3 coding DNA: TGTGCCAGCAGCGACATGAACACTGAAGCTTTCTTT. This sequence joins TRBV7-9 and TRBJ1-1, with D unresolved. The V gene's germline CDR1 is SEHNR and CDR2 FQNEAQ (reference sequence). The CDR3 extends over 12 amino acids. V was clipped by 5 bases and J by 0 bases, with 4 bases between them. Using reference TRBV7-9 and TRBJ1-1 for the parts outside the CDR3, the full variable domain is DTGVSQNPRHKITKRGQNVTFRCDPISEHNRLYWYRQTLGQGPEFLTYFQNEAQLEKSRLLSDRFSAERPKGSFSTLEIQRTEQGDSAMYLCASSDMNTEAFFGQGTRLTVV.

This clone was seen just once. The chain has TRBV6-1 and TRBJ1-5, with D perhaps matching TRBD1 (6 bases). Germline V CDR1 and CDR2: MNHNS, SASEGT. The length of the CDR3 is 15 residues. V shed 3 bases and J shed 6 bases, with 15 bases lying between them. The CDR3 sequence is CASSDYQGWSQPQHF. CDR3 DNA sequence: TGTGCCAGCAGTGATTACCAGGGGTGGAGTCAGCCCCAGCATTTT.